This T cell receptor (beta chain) was captured by sequencing in a study of cytomegalovirus exposure and HLA in healthy donors. V was pared by 6 bases and J by 3 bases, with 14 bases between. Per the germline V gene, CDR1 is SQVTM and CDR2 is ANQGSEA. The CDR3 has 13 residues. The PCR ran on 60 Vbeta and 13 Jbeta primers. Profiled with immunoSEQ multiplex PCR; TCRdb holds only in-frame clones, not every one. This table lists 55,000 to 75,000 clones. The rearrangement joins TRBV29-1 to TRBJ1-1, with D maybe TRBD1 (6 bases). What was sequenced was PBMCs. This sequence originates from a woman aged 25-40 years in good health and CMV-seronegative. CDR3 nucleotides: TGCAGCGTCACACAGGGTACGGACACTGAAGCTTTCTTT. Its translation is CSVTQGTDTEAFF. The entire variable domain, with the rest obtained from reference TRBV29-1 and TRBJ1-1, is as follows: SAVISQKPSRDICQRGTSLTIQCQVDSQVTMMFWYRQQPGQSLTLIATANQGSEATYESGFVIDKFPISRPNLTFSTLTVSNMSPEDSSIYLCSVTQGTDTEAFFGQGTRLTVV.